This TCR beta chain was documented in a study of control samples from healthy donors and cancer patients. This clone was observed a few times. Germline-derived CDR1 and CDR2 are LGHDT and YNNKEL (reference sequence). The CDR3 consists of 16 residues. V shed 4 bases and J 5 bases; nucleotides not matched to a gene: 10. Profiling relied on immunoSEQ multiplex PCR, and the TCRdb table lists in-frame clones only, not all of them. The sample includes approximately 150,000 clones, 96% seen only once; the top ten take around 0.92%. Sequencing input: blood. This chain connects TRBV3-1 (or the pseudogene TRBV3-2) to TRBJ1-5; 8 bases agree with TRBD1. The source of this sequence is a young woman in good health. CDR3 sequence reads: CASSPGQGPQDQPQHF. The CDR3 DNA reads TGTGCCAGCAGCCCCGGACAGGGTCCACAAGATCAGCCCCAGCATTTT.